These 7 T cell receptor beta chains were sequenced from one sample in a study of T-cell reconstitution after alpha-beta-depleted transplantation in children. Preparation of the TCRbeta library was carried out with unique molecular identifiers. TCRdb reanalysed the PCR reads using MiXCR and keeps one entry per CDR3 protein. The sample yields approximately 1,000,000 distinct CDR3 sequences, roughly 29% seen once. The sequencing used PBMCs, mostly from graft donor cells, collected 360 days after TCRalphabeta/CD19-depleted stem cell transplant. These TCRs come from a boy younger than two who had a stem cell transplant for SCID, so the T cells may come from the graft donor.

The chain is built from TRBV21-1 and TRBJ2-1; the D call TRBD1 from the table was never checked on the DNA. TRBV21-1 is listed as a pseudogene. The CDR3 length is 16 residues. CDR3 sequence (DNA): TGTGCCAGCAGCAAAGATGGATCAGGGGATGGGAGTGAGCAGTTCTTC. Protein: CASSKDGSGDGSEQFF.

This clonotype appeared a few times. CDR3 sequence reads: CASSLGGLESADGYTF. CDR3 DNA: TGTGCCAGCAGTTTAGGTGGACTAGAGTCGGCGGATGGCTACACCTTC. This chain links TRBV12-3 or TRBV12-4 with TRBJ1-2; no reliable D call. The CDR3 contains 16 residues. V lost 1 base to trimming and J lost 6 bases, with 18 bases between them.

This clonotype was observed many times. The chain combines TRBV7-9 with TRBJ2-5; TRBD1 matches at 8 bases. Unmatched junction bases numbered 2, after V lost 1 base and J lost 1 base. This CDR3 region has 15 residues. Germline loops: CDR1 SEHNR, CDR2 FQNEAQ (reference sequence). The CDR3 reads CASSLGTGIQETQYF. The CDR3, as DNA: TGTGCCAGCAGCTTAGGGACAGGGATCCAAGAGACCCAGTACTTC.

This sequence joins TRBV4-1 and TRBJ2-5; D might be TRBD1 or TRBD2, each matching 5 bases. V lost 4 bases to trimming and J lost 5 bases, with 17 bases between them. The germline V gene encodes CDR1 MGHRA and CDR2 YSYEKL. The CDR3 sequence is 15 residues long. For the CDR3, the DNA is TGCGCCAGCAGCCCTTTGGGGGTACTCCCGGAGACCCAGTACTTC. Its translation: CASSPLGVLPETQYF.

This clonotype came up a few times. CDR3 loop: CATSRDLKGSGEAFF. The CDR3, as DNA: TGTGCCACCAGCAGAGATCTTAAAGGGAGTGGTGAAGCTTTCTTT. The chain is built from TRBV15 and TRBJ1-1, with D unclear. Trimming shortened V by 0 bases and J by 7 bases, and 15 bases separated the two germline ends. This CDR3 is built from 15 residues. Looked up from germline, CDR1 is LNHNV and CDR2 is YYDKDF (reference sequence).

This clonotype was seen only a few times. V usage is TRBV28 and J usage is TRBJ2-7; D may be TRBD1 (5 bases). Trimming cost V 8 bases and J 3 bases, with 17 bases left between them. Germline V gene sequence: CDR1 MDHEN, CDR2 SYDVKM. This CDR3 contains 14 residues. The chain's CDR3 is CASCTHPDSYEQYF. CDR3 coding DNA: TGTGCCAGCTGTACCCACCCCGACAGCTACGAGCAGTACTTC.

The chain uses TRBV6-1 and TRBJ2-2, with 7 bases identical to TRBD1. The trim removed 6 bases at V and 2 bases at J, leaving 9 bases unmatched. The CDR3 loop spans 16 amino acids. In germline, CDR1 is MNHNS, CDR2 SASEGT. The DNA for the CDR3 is TGTGCCAGCAGATTCTACAGGGGCGATAACACCGGGGAGCTGTTTTTT. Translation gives CASRFYRGDNTGELFF.